The T cell receptor (beta chain) described here comes from a study of T cell repertoires in cytomegalovirus infection. Study-wide background: Through public TCR beta signatures, both CMV infection and matching HLA type were indicated.

Using its own MiXCR run on the reads, TCRdb lists one record per CDR3 protein. Among some 700,000 distinct CDR3 sequences listed, around 30% were seen once. V shed 5 bases and J 1 base; nucleotides not matched to a gene: 19. CDR1 and CDR2 from the germline V gene are SGHVS and FNYEAQ. This CDR3 has 19 amino acids. This clonotype has at least ten counts. Its antigen is unidentified. This specimen was cultured PBMCs, taken from culture after CMV antigen stimulation. This clonotype was sampled from a human donor in good health (CMV status not recorded). Some clones in this sample may be carry-over from other donors' samples. The genes are TRBV7-6 and TRBJ2-7, with 8 bases fitting TRBD1. DNA for the CDR3: TGTGCCAGCAGCCCCCGTTCCGGGACAGGAGATTTACCTTCCTACGAGCAGTACTTC. Translated: CASSPRSGTGDLPSYEQYF.